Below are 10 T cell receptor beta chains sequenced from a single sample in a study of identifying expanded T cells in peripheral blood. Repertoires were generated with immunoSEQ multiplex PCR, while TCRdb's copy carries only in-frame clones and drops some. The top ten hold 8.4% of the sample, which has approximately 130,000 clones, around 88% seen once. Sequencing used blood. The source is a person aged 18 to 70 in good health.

Here the CDR3 reads CASSWTQGNTEAFF. The CDR3 nucleotides are TGTGCCAGCAGCTGGACACAAGGGAACACTGAAGCTTTCTTT. V and J are TRBV7-9 and TRBJ1-1; TRBD1 might be the D (5 bases). The CDR3 has 14 residues. V dropped 4 bases and J dropped 1 base, with 10 bases sitting between them. The germline CDR1 and CDR2 sequences are SEHNR and FQNEAQ (reference sequence).

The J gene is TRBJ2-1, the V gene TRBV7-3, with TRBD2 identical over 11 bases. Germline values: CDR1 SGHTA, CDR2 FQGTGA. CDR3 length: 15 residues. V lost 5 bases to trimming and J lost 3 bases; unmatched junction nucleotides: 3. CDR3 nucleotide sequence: TGTGCCAGCAGCCCTAGCGGGGGGAACTACAATGAGCAGTTCTTC. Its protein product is CASSPSGGNYNEQFF.

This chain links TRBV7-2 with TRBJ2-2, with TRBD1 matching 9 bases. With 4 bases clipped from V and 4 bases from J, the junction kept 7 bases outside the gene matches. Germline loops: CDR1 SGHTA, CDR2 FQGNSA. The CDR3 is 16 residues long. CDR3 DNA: TGTGCCAGCAGCTCCCGGACAGGGGTCGTCACCGGGGAGCTGTTTTTT. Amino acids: CASSSRTGVVTGELFF.

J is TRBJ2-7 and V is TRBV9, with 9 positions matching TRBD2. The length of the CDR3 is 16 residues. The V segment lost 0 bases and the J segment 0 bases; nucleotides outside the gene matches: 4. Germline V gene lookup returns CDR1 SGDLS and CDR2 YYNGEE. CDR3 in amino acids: CASSVGSSGVSYEQYF. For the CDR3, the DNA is TGTGCCAGCAGCGTAGGGTCTAGCGGGGTCTCCTACGAGCAGTACTTC.

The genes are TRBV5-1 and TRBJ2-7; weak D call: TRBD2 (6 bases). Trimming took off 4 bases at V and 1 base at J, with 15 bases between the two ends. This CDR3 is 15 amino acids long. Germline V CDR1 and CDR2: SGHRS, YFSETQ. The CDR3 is CASSAGTRTSYEQYF. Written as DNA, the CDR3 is TGCGCCAGCAGCGCCGGGACTCGCACTTCCTACGAGCAGTACTTC. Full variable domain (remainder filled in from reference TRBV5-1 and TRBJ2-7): KAGVTQTPRYLIKTRGQQVTLSCSPISGHRSVSWYQQTPGQGLQFLFEYFSETQRNKGNFPGRFSGRQFSNSRSEMNVSTLELGDSALYLCASSAGTRTSYEQYFGPGTRLTVT.

The CDR3 is CASRDSYYEQYF. CDR3 in DNA: TGTGCCAGCAGGGACTCCTACTACGAGCAGTACTTC. The rearrangement links TRBV6-5 to TRBJ2-7; TRBD2 is a possible D gene (5 bases). V dropped 6 bases and J dropped 3 bases, with 9 bases sitting between them. This CDR3 has 12 amino acids. CDR1 is MNHEY and CDR2 is SVGAGI in the germline V gene.

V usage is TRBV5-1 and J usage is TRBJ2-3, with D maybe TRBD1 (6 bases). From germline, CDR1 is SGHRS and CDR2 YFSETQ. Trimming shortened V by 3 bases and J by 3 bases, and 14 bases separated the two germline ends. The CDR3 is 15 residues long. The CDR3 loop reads CASSSYRVGTDTQYF. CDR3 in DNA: TGCGCCAGCAGCTCCTACAGGGTTGGGACAGATACGCAGTATTTT.

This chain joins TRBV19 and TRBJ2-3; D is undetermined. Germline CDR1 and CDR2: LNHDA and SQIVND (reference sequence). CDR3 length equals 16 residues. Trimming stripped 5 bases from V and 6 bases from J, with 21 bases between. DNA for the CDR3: TGTGCCAGTAGTCTAGGCGGAACCATTCGGGTGGATACGCAGTATTTT. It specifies CASSLGGTIRVDTQYF. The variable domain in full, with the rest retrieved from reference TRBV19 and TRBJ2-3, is DGGITQSPKYLFRKEGQNVTLSCEQNLNHDAMYWYRQDPGQGLRLIYYSQIVNDFQKGDIAEGYSVSREKKESFPLTVTSAQKNPTAFYLCASSLGGTIRVDTQYFGPGTRLTVL.

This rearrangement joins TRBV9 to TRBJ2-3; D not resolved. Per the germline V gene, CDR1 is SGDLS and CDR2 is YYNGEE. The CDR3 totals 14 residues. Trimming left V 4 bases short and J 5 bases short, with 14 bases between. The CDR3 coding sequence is TGTGCCAGCAGCCCTGCATGGAACGGAGATACGCAGTATTTT. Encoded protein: CASSPAWNGDTQYF.

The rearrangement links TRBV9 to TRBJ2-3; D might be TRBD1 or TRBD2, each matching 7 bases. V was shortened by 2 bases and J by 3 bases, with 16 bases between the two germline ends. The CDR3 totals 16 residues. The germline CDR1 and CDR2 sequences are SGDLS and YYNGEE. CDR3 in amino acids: CASSVLTGEGTDTQYF. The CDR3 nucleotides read TGTGCCAGCAGCGTGCTAACAGGGGAGGGTACAGATACGCAGTATTTT.